The 19 T cell receptor beta chains presented below share a single source sample, sequenced in a study of graft-versus-host responses after intestinal transplantation. Their antigens remain unidentified. Assay: immunoSEQ multiplex PCR; the TCRdb copy retains only in-frame clones and omits some. The sample holds more than 65,000 clones, roughly 92% seen once. The material sequenced was unstimulated CD8+ T cells sorted from spleen or lymph node cells, taken before transplant. All receptors derive from a human donor who was the organ donor for an intestinal transplant.

V gene TRBV5-1 combines with J gene TRBJ2-1; 8 bases map to TRBD1. The CDR3 consists of 14 residues. With 4 bases clipped from V and 6 bases from J, the junction kept 6 bases outside the gene matches. The germline V gene encodes CDR1 SGHRS and CDR2 YFSETQ. The CDR3 region is CASSLDRVVNEQFF. The CDR3 bases are TGCGCCAGCAGCCTGGACAGGGTGGTCAATGAGCAGTTCTTC.

This clone appeared once. This rearrangement joins TRBV5-1 to TRBJ2-5; tentatively, D is TRBD2 (5 bases). The J call is uncertain, as TRBJ2-7 better fits the DNA end. The length of the CDR3 is 14 residues. Germline V gene data show CDR1 as SGHRS and CDR2 as YFSETQ. In DNA form, the CDR3 reads TGCGCCAGCAGCCCACGGGGTGTTCTCTACGAGCAGTACTTC. Amino acids: CASSPRGVLYEQYF.

The CDR3, as DNA: TGTGCCACCAGCAGAGATTCGGACAGGGTATCACCCCTCCACTTT. It encodes CATSRDSDRVSPLHF. The chain has TRBV15 and TRBJ1-6; 8 bases are a match to TRBD1. V shed 0 bases and J 10 bases; nucleotides not matched to a gene: 5. The CDR3 length is 15 residues. The germline CDR1 and CDR2 sequences are LNHNV and YYDKDF (reference sequence). Full variable domain (rest looked up from reference TRBV15 and TRBJ1-6): DAMVIQNPRYQVTQFGKPVTLSCSQTLNHNVMYWYQQKSSQAPKLLFHYYDKDFNNEADTPDNFQSRRPNTSFCFLDIRSPGLGDTAMYLCATSRDSDRVSPLHFGNGTRLTVT.

The chain recombines TRBV7-2 with TRBJ2-5, with D possibly matching TRBD2 (5 bases). The CDR3 runs to 14 residues. Trimming took 6 bases from V and 2 from J, leaving 13 bases between them. Looked up from germline, CDR1 is SGHTA and CDR2 is FQGNSA. This CDR3 is CASSQVGVQETQYF. The CDR3 nucleotides read TGTGCCAGCAGTCAAGTCGGGGTTCAAGAGACCCAGTACTTC.

The V and J genes are TRBV9 and TRBJ1-4; TRBD1 agrees at 8 bases. This CDR3 is 15 amino acids long. J gave up 0 bases and V 3 bases, and 1 base lay outside the gene matches. Germline lookup yields CDR1 SGDLS and CDR2 YYNGEE. As DNA, the CDR3 is TGTGCCAGCAGCGACAGGGGGTCAACTAATGAAAAACTGTTTTTT. Translating it yields CASSDRGSTNEKLFF.

The chain employs TRBV28 and TRBJ2-2; the D gene is possibly TRBD2 (6 bases). There are 15 residues in the CDR3. V gave up 0 bases and J gave up 1 base, with 6 bases separating them. Germline assignment: CDR1 MDHEN and CDR2 SYDVKM. The CDR3 sequence is CASSLWRGNTGELFF. The CDR3 DNA follows: TGTGCCAGCAGTTTATGGCGGGGGAACACCGGGGAGCTGTTTTTT.

This chain connects TRBV28 to TRBJ1-2, with D unclear. Trimming left V 8 bases short and J 4 bases short, with 14 bases between. The CDR3 contains 13 residues. Germline-derived CDR1 and CDR2 are MDHEN and SYDVKM. Written as DNA, the CDR3 is TGTGCCAGCGACGACAATGGAATCTATGGCTACACCTTC. Its translation: CASDDNGIYGYTF.

This CDR3 is CASSTGAGGTYEQYF. The CDR3, as DNA: TGTGCCAGCAGCACGGGAGCGGGGGGTACCTACGAGCAGTACTTC. V usage is TRBV5-6 and J usage is TRBJ2-7, with 9 bases matching TRBD2. There are 15 residues in the CDR3. The ends lost 4 bases at V and 2 bases at J; junction bases unmatched: 7. Germline V gene data show CDR1 as SGHDT and CDR2 as YYEEEE. The full variable domain, completed using reference TRBV5-6 and TRBJ2-7, is DAGVTQSPTHLIKTRGQQVTLRCSPKSGHDTVSWYQQALGQGPQFIFQYYEEEERQRGNFPDRFSGHQFPNYSSELNVNALLLGDSALYLCASSTGAGGTYEQYFGPGTRLTVT.

The V call is TRBV27, the J call TRBJ2-3; 8 bases are shared with TRBD2. Germline trimming cut 5 bases from V and 4 bases from J; bases unmatched to any gene: 5. CDR1 MNHEY and CDR2 SMNVEV come from the germline V gene (reference sequence). The CDR3 consists of 14 residues. The CDR3 coding sequence is TGTGCCAGCAGTACCATAGCGGGGTCAGATACGCAGTATTTT. Encoded protein: CASSTIAGSDTQYF.

The chain carries TRBV5-6 and TRBJ1-1, with D hard to call. V was cut by 1 base and J by 4 bases, with 14 bases left in between. The V gene's germline CDR1 is SGHDT and CDR2 YYEEEE. The CDR3 is 15 amino acids. DNA of the CDR3: TGTGCCAGCAGCTTGTTGCCCACAGCCACCACTGAAGCTTTCTTT. Amino acids: CASSLLPTATTEAFF.

V is TRBV28 and J is TRBJ1-1; 7 nucleotides match TRBD1. With V trimmed by 6 bases and J by 12 bases, 7 bases remained unmatched. CDR1 and CDR2 (germline): MDHEN, SYDVKM. This CDR3 spans 11 amino acids. Here the CDR3 DNA reads TGTGCCAGCAGGAGAGACAGGGTACCTTTCTTT. It translates to CASRRDRVPFF.

This chain uses TRBV29-1 with TRBJ2-1; TRBD1 aligns across 7 bases. V lost 2 bases, J lost 3 bases, and 4 bases stayed unmatched. Per germline, CDR1 SQVTM and CDR2 ANQGSEA. The CDR3 has 14 residues. For the CDR3, the DNA is TGCAGCGTTGAAAAACGGGACAGCTACAATGAGCAGTTCTTC. Translating gives CSVEKRDSYNEQFF.

The V call is TRBV11-2, the J call TRBJ2-3, with 8 nucleotides matching TRBD1. J was trimmed by 6 bases and V by 5 bases; bases with no gene match: 19. Germline V gene lookup returns CDR1 SGHAT and CDR2 FQNNGV. The CDR3 is 18 residues long. CDR3 DNA sequence: TGTGCCAGCAGCCGCACCCCCTCCGGGACAGGAGGGTTGGATACGCAGTATTTT. Its protein product is CASSRTPSGTGGLDTQYF.

This CDR3 is CASSPAAAYEQYF. CDR3 nucleotides: TGTGCCAGCAGCCCGGCGGCAGCCTACGAGCAGTACTTC. This chain uses TRBV7-9 with TRBJ2-7; D ambiguous. Germline CDR1 SEHNR, CDR2 FQNEAQ (reference sequence). Trimming removed 5 bases at V and 2 bases at J, with 10 bases between. The CDR3 runs 13 residues.

V gene TRBV5-4 combines with J gene TRBJ1-1; the match to TRBD1 covers 11 bases. Germline CDR1 reads SGHNT; CDR2 reads YYREEE (reference sequence). The CDR3 is 14 residues long. V shed 4 bases and J 7 bases; nucleotides not matched to a gene: 6. CDR3 bases: TGTGCCAGCAGCACGGGACAGGGGGAAGGTGAAGCTTTCTTT. It codes for CASSTGQGEGEAFF.

The chain carries TRBV13 and TRBJ2-5; 10 bases match TRBD1. The CDR3 contains 16 residues. Germline V gene data show CDR1 as PRHDT and CDR2 as FYEKMQ (reference sequence). The ends lost 4 bases at V and 1 base at J; junction bases unmatched: 6. The CDR3 region has the DNA TGTGCCAGCAGCTCGCGACAGGGGGCAAGCCAAGAGACCCAGTACTTC. Translated: CASSSRQGASQETQYF.

The chain uses TRBV13 and TRBJ2-7, with 7 bases matching TRBD2. This CDR3 has 14 amino acids. Germline CDR1 PRHDT, CDR2 FYEKMQ (reference sequence). Germline trimming cut 1 base from V and 6 bases from J; bases unmatched to any gene: 6. The CDR3 here is CASSLDAWGGEQYF. Written as DNA, the CDR3 is TGTGCCAGCAGCTTAGACGCATGGGGGGGCGAGCAGTACTTC.

The rearrangement joins TRBV29-1 to TRBJ2-1; tentative D call: TRBD1 (5 bases). This CDR3 comprises 17 residues. Germline CDR1 SQVTM, CDR2 ANQGSEA. V was trimmed by 3 bases and J by 0 bases, leaving 18 bases between them. This chain's CDR3 is CSVEGLARKHSYNEQFF. The CDR3 region has the DNA TGCAGCGTTGAGGGGCTCGCCCGGAAACACTCCTACAATGAGCAGTTCTTC.

The genes are TRBV6-1 and TRBJ1-5; D remains ambiguous. Trimming cost V 1 base and J 4 bases, with 11 bases left between them. Germline CDR1 and CDR2: MNHNS and SASEGT. This CDR3 region has 15 residues. CDR3 residues: CASSEGEARNQPQHF. The CDR3 region has the DNA TGTGCCAGCAGTGAAGGAGAGGCAAGAAATCAGCCCCAGCATTTT.